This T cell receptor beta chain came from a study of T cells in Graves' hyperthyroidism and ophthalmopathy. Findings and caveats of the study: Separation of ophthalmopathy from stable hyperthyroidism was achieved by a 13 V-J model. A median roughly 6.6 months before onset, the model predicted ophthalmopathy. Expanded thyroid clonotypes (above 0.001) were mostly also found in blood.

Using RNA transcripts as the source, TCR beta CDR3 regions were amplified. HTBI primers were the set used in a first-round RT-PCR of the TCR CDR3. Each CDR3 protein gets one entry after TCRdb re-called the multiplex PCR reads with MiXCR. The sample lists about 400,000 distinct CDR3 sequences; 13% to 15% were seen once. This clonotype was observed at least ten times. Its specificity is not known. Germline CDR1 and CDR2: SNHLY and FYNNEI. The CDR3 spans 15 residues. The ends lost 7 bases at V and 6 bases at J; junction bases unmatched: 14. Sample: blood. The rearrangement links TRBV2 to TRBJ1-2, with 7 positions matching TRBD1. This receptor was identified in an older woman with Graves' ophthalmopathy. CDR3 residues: CASNIGGQGVDGYTF. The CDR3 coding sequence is TGTGCCAGCAATATCGGTGGGCAGGGGGTCGATGGCTACACCTTC.